This T cell receptor beta chain appears in the sequencing data of a study of blood T cell repertoires in COVID-19. Here immunoSEQ multiplex PCR was the method, and the copy in TCRdb shows in-frame clones only, minus some. This sample has fewer than 70,000 clones, with just over 85% found just once. Germline V gene sequence: CDR1 SGHDT, CDR2 YYEEEE. Between the trimmed V and J ends, which lost 2 bases and 0 bases, there was a span of 8 bases. This CDR3 is 14 amino acids long. This receptor was obtained from a woman aged 55-70 years with acute or convalescent COVID-19. This rearrangement joins TRBV5-6 to TRBJ1-1; D is undetermined. The material sequenced was peripheral blood. CDR3 sequence: CASSLGSVNTEAFF. Written as DNA, the CDR3 is TGTGCCAGCAGCTTAGGGAGCGTGAACACTGAAGCTTTCTTT.